Described below is a single TCR beta chain sequence and its context. The sample originates from a study of blood T cell repertoires in COVID-19. On the study more broadly: Collection of acute and convalescent COVID-19 samples took place in the United States, Italy and Spain.

As handled by the study authors: By means of reference gene primer amplification, nucleated cell counts were estimated. Using immunoSEQ multiplex PCR, the repertoire was profiled, and TCRdb retains in-frame clones only, with some absent. V and J calls and clone size come straight from that table; D and trimming were deduced from the DNA. The sample carries 200,000 or so clones, approximately 90% recorded once. Sequenced material: peripheral blood. The receptor's source is an older man with acute or convalescent COVID-19.

CDR3 residues: CASSLSGGPQHF. The CDR3, as DNA: TGTGCCAGCAGTTTATCAGGAGGGCCCCAGCATTTT. The V call is TRBV28, the J call TRBJ1-5; D is undetermined. The CDR3 has 12 amino acids. In germline, CDR1 is MDHEN, CDR2 SYDVKM. The ends were cut back, 1 base at V and 9 bases at J, with 7 bases in the middle.